Below, one T cell receptor beta chain is given with its context. Its antigen is undetermined. The data are from a study of graft-versus-host responses after intestinal transplantation. Overall study findings and caveats: GvH clones occurred in recipient marrow; some first appeared in ileum or blood.

The length of the CDR3 is 13 residues. The germline V gene encodes CDR1 SQVTM and CDR2 ANQGSEA. The J segment lost 2 bases and the V segment lost 8 bases, leaving 5 bases of the junction unmatched. The assay was immunoSEQ multiplex PCR, and TCRdb's table has in-frame clones only and misses some. Of some 120,000 clones listed, around nine tenths are singletons. The source material was unstimulated CD4+ T cells sorted from spleen or lymph node cells, sampled before intestinal transplant. The receptor comes from a human donor who received an intestinal transplant. The rearrangement joins TRBV29-1 to TRBJ2-3; 9 bases are shared with TRBD1. In DNA, the CDR3 is TGCAGCCCCCGGGACAGGGCCACAGATACGCAGTATTTT. Its protein product is CSPRDRATDTQYF.